This TCR beta chain was sequenced in a study of cytomegalovirus exposure and HLA in healthy donors. The PCR used 60 Vbeta and 13 Jbeta primers. Sequencing was performed with immunoSEQ multiplex PCR; in TCRdb, only in-frame clones are kept and a portion is missing. Of some 200,000 clones in the sample, around 86% are singletons; the top ten hold over 5%. Germline V lookup: CDR1 SGHTA, CDR2 FQGNSA. The CDR3 covers 16 residues. Trimming at V came to 4 bases and at J to 6 bases, leaving 11 bases not matched to a gene. Study results and limitations: Some V segments, including TRBV6-2 and TRBV6-3, were excluded as indistinguishable.

Details on this clone: Its antigen is unidentified.

V and J are TRBV7-2 and TRBJ1-1; 10 positions match TRBD1. This receptor was obtained from a woman between 50 and 59 years old in good health and CMV-seropositive. Sequencing used PBMCs. The CDR3 spells CASSSSEVTGGSEAFF. The CDR3 DNA reads TGTGCCAGCAGCTCCAGTGAGGTGACAGGGGGCTCTGAAGCTTTCTTT.